These 13 T cell receptor beta chains originate from one sample sequenced in a study of blood T cell repertoires in COVID-19. The method was immunoSEQ multiplex PCR; TCRdb's version includes in-frame clones alone and lacks a portion of them. The sample holds roughly 250,000 clones, about 84% seen once. Specimen: PBMCs or T cells enriched from blood (not recorded which). Every receptor here comes from a woman in her fifties or sixties who had recovered from COVID-19.

The chain carries TRBV2 and TRBJ2-1, with 10 bases aligning to TRBD1. This CDR3 is built from 14 residues. The V segment lost 7 bases and the J segment 8 bases; nucleotides outside the gene matches: 8. Germline CDR1 and CDR2: SNHLY and FYNNEI. The CDR3 loop is CASIRDRGADEQFF. The CDR3 region has the DNA TGTGCCAGCATCCGGGACAGGGGCGCCGATGAGCAGTTCTTC.

The rearrangement uses TRBV6-2 or TRBV6-3 and TRBJ2-2; 14 bases map to TRBD2. There are 20 residues in the CDR3. Unmatched junction bases numbered 16, after V lost 5 bases and J lost 5 bases. Germline V gene lookup returns CDR1 MNHEY and CDR2 SVGEGT. The CDR3 bases are TGTGCCAGCAGTAGACTTTCGTCCGGGACTAGCGGGAGTCGGACCGGGGAGCTGTTTTTT. The encoded protein is CASSRLSSGTSGSRTGELFF.

The chain joins TRBV9 to TRBJ1-4; 11 bases fit TRBD1. Unmatched junction bases numbered 2, after V lost 4 bases and J lost 6 bases. Germline V lookup: CDR1 SGDLS, CDR2 YYNGEE. The CDR3 sequence is 14 residues long. The CDR3 DNA follows: TGTGCCAGCAGCAGGGGACAGGGGGATGAAAAACTGTTTTTT. It specifies CASSRGQGDEKLFF.

The chain has TRBV13 and TRBJ2-7; 10 bases align to TRBD1. The germline V gene has CDR1 PRHDT and CDR2 FYEKMQ (reference sequence). The CDR3 has 14 amino acids. V lost 5 bases, J lost 5 bases, and 6 bases stayed unmatched. CDR3 DNA: TGTGCCAGCAGCAGGGACAGGGGATCGGACGAGCAGTACTTC. Translation: CASSRDRGSDEQYF.

This clone was recorded once. The same CDR3 also results from other DNA sequences found in this sample. The V call is TRBV18, the J call TRBJ2-5; TRBD1 aligns across 8 bases. The CDR3 extends over 13 amino acids. Germline V lookup: CDR1 KGHSH, CDR2 LQKENI. V lost 1 base to trimming and J lost 5 bases; unmatched junction nucleotides: 0. The CDR3: CASSPRQGETQYF. CDR3 bases: TGTGCCAGCTCACCACGACAGGGGGAGACCCAGTACTTC.

This chain connects TRBV7-2 to TRBJ2-6; no firm D call. CDR1 is SGHTA, CDR2 FQGNSA, per germline. Trimming took 6 bases from V and 0 from J, leaving 9 bases between them. There are 15 residues in the CDR3. The CDR3 region is CASSSQYSGANVLTF. The CDR3 nucleotides read TGTGCCAGCAGTTCGCAGTACTCTGGGGCCAACGTCCTGACTTTC. Based on the CDR3 plus reference TRBV7-2 and TRBJ2-6, the full variable domain is GAGVSQSPSNKVTEKGKDVELRCDPISGHTALYWYRQSLGQGLEFLIYFQGNSAPDKSGLPSDRFSAERTGGSVSTLTIQRTQQEDSAVYLCASSSQYSGANVLTFGAGSRLTVL.

The CDR3 here is CASSFDDKRLQETQYF. The CDR3 DNA reads as TGTGCCAGCAGCTTCGACGATAAGCGGCTCCAAGAGACCCAGTACTTC. The chain uses TRBV7-9 and TRBJ2-5; perhaps TRBD2 as D (5 bases). The germline CDR1 and CDR2 sequences are SEHNR and FQNEAQ (reference sequence). V lost 3 bases, J lost 1 base, and 15 bases lay in between. The CDR3 is 16 amino acids. The full variable domain, its missing parts supplied by reference TRBV7-9 and TRBJ2-5, is DTGVSQNPRHKITKRGQNVTFRCDPISEHNRLYWYRQTLGQGPEFLTYFQNEAQLEKSRLLSDRFSAERPKGSFSTLEIQRTEQGDSAMYLCASSFDDKRLQETQYFGPGTRLLVL.

The DNA for the CDR3 is TGTGCCAGCAGTTTATCGGGGGAGCACTATGGCTACACCTTC. Translated, it gives CASSLSGEHYGYTF. The chain has TRBV28 and TRBJ1-2, with D possibly being TRBD1 (5 bases). Deletions cut 1 base from V and 3 bases from J, with 9 bases between. CDR1 is MDHEN, CDR2 SYDVKM, per germline. The CDR3 is made up of 14 amino acids.

The chain couples TRBV15 to TRBJ1-5; TRBD1 matches at 7 bases. CDR1 and CDR2 (germline): LNHNV, YYDKDF (reference sequence). CDR3 size: 16 residues. Trimming took 3 bases from V and 3 from J; bases not matched to a gene: 8. The CDR3 sequence is CATSSLRGQYNQPQHF. The CDR3 coding sequence is TGTGCCACCAGCAGCCTCCGGGGACAGTACAATCAGCCCCAGCATTTT.

This chain connects TRBV12-3 or TRBV12-4 to TRBJ2-2; D is unresolved. The CDR3 has 12 amino acids. The germline V and J ends were trimmed by 4 bases and 5 bases, with 5 bases remaining between them. This chain's CDR3 is CASSSDTGELFF. CDR3 nucleotides: TGTGCCAGCAGTTCAGATACCGGGGAGCTGTTTTTT.

V and J are TRBV19 and TRBJ2-4; perhaps TRBD2 as D (5 bases). Germline V gene lookup returns CDR1 LNHDA and CDR2 SQIVND (reference sequence). The CDR3 length is 14 residues. The V gene lost 5 bases and the J gene lost 5 bases, with 13 bases spanning the gap. CDR3 loop: CASSFSGGENIQYF. In nucleotides, the CDR3 is TGTGCCAGTAGTTTTTCCGGAGGAGAAAACATTCAGTACTTC.

The chain employs TRBV28 and TRBJ2-7; possible D gene TRBD2, 7 bases. The germline gives CDR1 MDHEN, CDR2 SYDVKM. This CDR3 contains 15 residues. V was cut by 6 bases and J by 0 bases, with 15 bases left in between. CDR3 residues: CASSLGGGLSYEQYF. The CDR3 DNA reads TGTGCCAGCAGCCTAGGGGGGGGCCTCTCCTACGAGCAGTACTTC. The complete variable domain, with remaining parts taken from reference TRBV28 and TRBJ2-7, reads DVKVTQSSRYLVKRTGEKVFLECVQDMDHENMFWYRQDPGLGLRLIYFSYDVKMKEKGDIPEGYSVSREKKERFSLILESASTNQTSMYLCASSLGGGLSYEQYFGPGTRLTVT.

As DNA, the CDR3 is TGTGCCAGCAGCTTAGCCCGACTAGCGGGGGGGTTCGGGGAGCTGTTTTTT. The encoded protein is CASSLARLAGGFGELFF. V gene TRBV11-3 combines with J gene TRBJ2-2; 14 bases align to TRBD2. Germline trimming cut 1 base from V and 7 bases from J; bases unmatched to any gene: 5. Germline CDR1 is SGHNT and CDR2 is YENEEA. The CDR3 loop spans 17 amino acids.